Listed below are T cell receptor beta chains from one sample, sequenced in a study of shared T cell receptors in the human thymus. Sequencing was performed with immunoSEQ multiplex PCR; in TCRdb, only in-frame clones are kept and a portion is missing. This table holds 600,000 or so clones, about 89% found once. These records were also assigned to another study, of human thymus T cells.

Source material: thymocytes. Every receptor here comes from a boy in the first two years of life with a congenital heart defect. Each CDR3 is given with its conserved first and last residue. The D gene is left open where the match is weak. Clone sizes are given selectively: once, few, many, or a class where the clone is expanded.

J: TRBJ2-2; size: -; D: -; V: TRBV7-7; CDR3: CASSLARAGENTGELFF; DNA: TGTGCTAGCAGCTTAGCGCGGGCAGGGGAGAACACCGGGGAGCTGTTTTTT
J: TRBJ1-1; size: -; D: TRBD1; V: TRBV15; CDR3: CATSRTRQGRRTEAFF; DNA: TGTGCCACCAGCAGGACTAGACAGGGAAGACGCACTGAAGCTTTCTTT
J: TRBJ1-2; size: -; D: TRBD1; V: TRBV4-2; CDR3: CASSQQGDGYTF; DNA: TGTGCCAGCAGCCAACAGGGGGATGGCTACACCTTC
J: TRBJ1-5; size: -; D: TRBD1; V: TRBV5-8; CDR3: CASSFSATGGNQPQHF; DNA: TGTGCCAGCAGTTTTTCAGCAACAGGGGGCAATCAGCCCCAGCATTTT
J: TRBJ2-7; size: -; D: -; V: TRBV30; CDR3: CAWSATSGFGFYEQYF; DNA: TGTGCCTGGAGTGCGACCTCCGGCTTCGGGTTCTACGAGCAGTACTTC
J: TRBJ2-1; size: -; D: -; V: TRBV27; CDR3: CASSIPRNEQFF; DNA: TGTGCCAGCAGTATACCTAGGAATGAGCAGTTCTTC
J: TRBJ2-7; size: -; D: TRBD1; V: TRBV13; CDR3: CARRPPPVSPGQGIPHEQYF; DNA: TGTGCCAGGCGACCCCCCCCGGTGTCCCCGGGACAGGGTATTCCGCACGAGCAGTACTTC
J: TRBJ2-3; size: -; D: TRBD2; V: TRBV5-1; CDR3: CASSSERGFPGGPWDTQYF; DNA: TGCGCCAGCAGCTCGGAGAGGGGGTTTCCGGGAGGGCCCTGGGATACGCAGTATTTT
J: TRBJ1-1; size: -; D: TRBD1; V: TRBV25-1; CDR3: CASSVPGTGDNTEAFF; DNA: TGTGCCAGCAGTGTCCCCGGGACAGGCGATAACACTGAAGCTTTCTTT
J: TRBJ2-7; size: few; D: TRBD1; V: TRBV5-5; CDR3: CASSTGQGTLANSYEQYF; DNA: TGTGCCAGCAGTACGGGACAGGGTACCCTTGCGAATAGCTACGAGCAGTACTTC
J: TRBJ2-5; size: -; D: TRBD1; V: TRBV2; CDR3: CASSDPRGNSGETQYF; DNA: TGTGCCAGCAGTGACCCCAGGGGGAACTCCGGAGAGACCCAGTACTTC
J: TRBJ2-5; size: -; D: TRBD2; V: TRBV15; CDR3: CATAGRGFGFQETQYF; DNA: TGTGCCACCGCGGGGCGGGGGTTTGGGTTCCAAGAGACCCAGTACTTC
J: TRBJ1-2; size: -; D: TRBD1; V: TRBV4-2; CDR3: CASSRQGADYGYTF; DNA: TGTGCCAGCAGCCGACAGGGGGCAGATTATGGCTACACCTTC
J: TRBJ2-5; size: -; D: -; V: TRBV10-3; CDR3: CAIRMTGAHQETQYF; DNA: TGTGCCATCCGAATGACTGGGGCCCACCAAGAGACCCAGTACTTC
J: TRBJ2-7; size: -; D: -; V: TRBV28; CDR3: CASSTPGDYEQYF; DNA: TGTGCCAGCAGCACCCCAGGGGACTACGAGCAGTACTTC
J: TRBJ2-7; size: -; D: TRBD1; V: TRBV7-9; CDR3: CASSLDRDSTYEQYF; DNA: TGTGCCAGCAGCTTAGATCGGGACAGTACCTACGAGCAGTACTTC
J: TRBJ2-3; size: -; D: -; V: TRBV29-1; CDR3: CSVAKSLRTDTQYF; DNA: TGCAGCGTTGCCAAGTCCCTTCGGACAGATACGCAGTATTTT
J: TRBJ2-7; size: once; D: -; V: TRBV28; CDR3: CASSLCRPGIHEQYF; DNA: TGTGCCAGCAGTTTATGCCGACCGGGGATCCACGAGCAGTACTTC
J: TRBJ1-5; size: -; D: -; V: TRBV28; CDR3: CASSLPGGPQHF; DNA: TGTGCCAGCAGCCTACCGGGGGGCCCCCAGCATTTT
J: TRBJ2-2; size: -; D: -; V: TRBV5-8; CDR3: CASSLLTGIGNTGELFF; DNA: TGTGCCAGCAGCCTACTAACAGGGATTGGGAACACCGGGGAGCTGTTTTTT
J: TRBJ2-2; size: -; D: TRBD1; V: TRBV19; CDR3: CASSPPLDRRKNTGELFF; DNA: TGTGCCAGTAGTCCCCCCCTGGACAGGAGAAAGAACACCGGGGAGCTGTTTTTT
J: TRBJ2-7; size: -; D: -; V: TRBV30; CDR3: CAWSRIRDSPYEQYF; DNA: TGTGCCTGGAGTCGGATCCGGGACTCCCCCTACGAGCAGTACTTC
J: TRBJ2-7; size: -; D: TRBD1; V: TRBV7-2; CDR3: CASSLGSSRDRGVYEQYF; DNA: TGTGCCAGCAGCTTAGGGTCCTCCCGGGACAGGGGCGTCTACGAGCAGTACTTC
J: TRBJ1-1; size: -; D: -; V: TRBV28; CDR3: CASSSRQAREAFF; DNA: TGTGCCAGCAGTTCACGACAGGCCCGGGAAGCTTTCTTT
J: TRBJ2-7; size: once; D: TRBD1; V: TRBV29-1; CDR3: CSVASGQEYEQYF; DNA: TGCAGCGTTGCATCCGGACAGGAATACGAGCAGTACTTC
J: TRBJ2-7; size: once; D: -; V: TRBV7-2; CDR3: CASSPHFVEQYF; DNA: TGTGCCAGCAGCCCGCACTTCGTCGAGCAGTACTTC
J: TRBJ1-3; size: -; D: -; V: TRBV18; CDR3: CASSPLKTGNSGNTIYF; DNA: TGTGCCAGCTCACCTCTCAAGACGGGAAACTCTGGAAACACCATATATTTT